This is a list of T cell receptor beta chains from one sample in a study of memory CD4+ T cells and cytomegalovirus serostatus. The assay was immunoSEQ multiplex PCR, and TCRdb's table has in-frame clones only and misses some. The repertoire holds about 41,000 clones, with about 76% as singletons. The sequencing sample was made of memory CD4+ T cells from blood. Receptors originate from an adult in good health and CMV-seronegative. Each CDR3 is given with its conserved first and last residue. Each record gives: J gene, D gene, V gene, clone size, CDR3 DNA, CDR3 protein. A D gene is named only where the DNA matches it firmly. Clone size, where shown, is once, few, many, or a class for clones that have expanded.

TRBJ2-1 | TRBD2 | TRBV9 | - | TGTGCCAGCAGCGTAGCTCCTAGCGGGGTGTACAATGAGCAGTTCTTC | CASSVAPSGVYNEQFF
TRBJ1-6 | - | TRBV7-9 | medium-sized | TGTGCCAGCAGCTTTGGCCCAGGGGTTGGAAATTCACCCCTCCACTTT | CASSFGPGVGNSPLHF
TRBJ2-1 | TRBD1 | TRBV10-3 | - | TGTGCCATCAGTGAGAGCGAACGACAGGGAACGACTGAGCAGTTCTTC | CAISESERQGTTEQFF
TRBJ1-5 | TRBD1 | TRBV2 | few | TGTGCCAGCAGTAGGACAGGGAGCAATCAGCCCCAGCATTTT | CASSRTGSNQPQHF
TRBJ1-5 | TRBD1 | TRBV10-3 | - | TGTGCCATCAGTGAATGGACAGGTCCAAATCAGCCCCAGCATTTT | CAISEWTGPNQPQHF
TRBJ2-2 | TRBD1 | TRBV6-5 | - | TGTGCCAGCAGTCCCGACAGGGGCGCCGGGGAGCTGTTTTTT | CASSPDRGAGELFF
TRBJ1-3 | - | TRBV30 | - | TGTGCCTGGAGCCCTAATCCTGGAAACACCATATATTTT | CAWSPNPGNTIYF
TRBJ2-7 | TRBD2 | TRBV18 | - | TGTGCCAGCTCAAAGACAGCGGGGGGCGGCGAGCAGTACTTC | CASSKTAGGGEQYF
TRBJ2-7 | TRBD1 | TRBV11-2 | - | TGTGCCAGCAGCTTAGCTGGGACAGGGGGCTACGAGCAGTACTTC | CASSLAGTGGYEQYF
TRBJ2-2 | - | TRBV4-2 | - | TGTGCCAGCAGCCAAGGAGACCGCGCGTTACTAACCGGGGAGCTGTTTTTT | CASSQGDRALLTGELFF
TRBJ1-6 | - | TRBV5-1 | - | TGCGCCAGCAGCTTGAAGGCCGGGCCTCTCGATAATTCACCCCTCCACTTT | CASSLKAGPLDNSPLHF
TRBJ2-2 | - | TRBV28 | - | TGTGCCAGCAGTTTACAGCATGGGGAGCTGTTTTTT | CASSLQHGELFF
TRBJ1-2 | - | TRBV30 | - | TGTGCCTGGAAGGGTTTAGGGCTGAACGAATATGGCTACACCTTC | CAWKGLGLNEYGYTF
TRBJ1-3 | - | TRBV18 | - | TGTGCCAGCTCACCCGGCAGGGCCAACTCTGGAAACACCATATATTTT | CASSPGRANSGNTIYF
TRBJ2-7 | TRBD1 | TRBV19 | - | TGTGCCAGTACCGGAAGACAGGGTGTCGACGAGCAGTACTTC | CASTGRQGVDEQYF